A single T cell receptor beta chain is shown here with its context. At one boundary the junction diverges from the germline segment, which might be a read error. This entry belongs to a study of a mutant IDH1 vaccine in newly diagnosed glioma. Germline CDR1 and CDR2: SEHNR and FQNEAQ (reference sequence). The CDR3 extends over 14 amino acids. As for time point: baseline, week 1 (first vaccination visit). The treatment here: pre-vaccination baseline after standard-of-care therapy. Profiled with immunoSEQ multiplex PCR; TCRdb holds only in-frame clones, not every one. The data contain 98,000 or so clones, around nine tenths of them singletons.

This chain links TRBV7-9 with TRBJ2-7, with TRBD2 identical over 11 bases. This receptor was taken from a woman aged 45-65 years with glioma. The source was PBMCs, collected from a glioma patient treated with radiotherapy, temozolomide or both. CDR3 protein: CASSSLTSGTRVAF. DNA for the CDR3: TGTGCCAGCAGCTCGTTGACTAGCGGGACCCGGGTGGCCTTC.